This T cell receptor beta chain comes out of a study of radiotherapy plus CTLA-4 blockade in lung cancer. The overall study: With 31% of patients having disease control, objective responses were seen in about 17%. Study findings and constraints: TCR clones of tumor origin grew in blood after radiotherapy plus ipilimumab.

The CDR3 is 13 amino acids. Trimming pared 3 bases from V and 1 base from J, leaving 6 bases between. Germline loops: CDR1 SGHTA, CDR2 FQGTGA. The data were produced by immunoSEQ multiplex PCR, yet TCRdb's version contains in-frame clones alone and is incomplete. The sample contains roughly 85,000 clones, approximately 86% of which appear only once. As concerns this clone: Its antigen is not known.

Receiving focal radiation plus CTLA-4 blockade with ipilimumab were patients who had chemo-refractory metastatic non-small-cell lung cancer. The receptor was isolated from a human donor with non-small cell lung cancer that progressed on radiotherapy plus ipilimumab. The genes are TRBV7-3 and TRBJ2-5; no firm D call. The sequencing here drew on peripheral blood, taken from a patient treated with radiotherapy plus ipilimumab. The CDR3 nucleotides read TGTGCCAGCAGCTTGACCCTCCAAGAGACCCAGTACTTC. Amino acid sequence: CASSLTLQETQYF. The full variable domain, completed using reference TRBV7-3 and TRBJ2-5, is GAGVSQTPSNKVTEKGKYVELRCDPISGHTALYWYRQSLGQGPEFLIYFQGTGAADDSGLPNDRFFAVRPEGSVSTLKIQRTERGDSAVYLCASSLTLQETQYFGPGTRLLVL.